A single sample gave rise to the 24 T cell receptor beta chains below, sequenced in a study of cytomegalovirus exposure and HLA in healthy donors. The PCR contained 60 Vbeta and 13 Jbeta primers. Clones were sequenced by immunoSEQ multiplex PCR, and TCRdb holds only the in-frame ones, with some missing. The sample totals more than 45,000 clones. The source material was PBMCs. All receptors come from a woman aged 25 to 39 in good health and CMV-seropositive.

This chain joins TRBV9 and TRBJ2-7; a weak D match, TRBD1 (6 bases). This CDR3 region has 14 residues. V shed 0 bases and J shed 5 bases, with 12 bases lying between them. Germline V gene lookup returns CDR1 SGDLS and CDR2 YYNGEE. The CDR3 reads CASSVGQVPHEQYF. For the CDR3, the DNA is TGTGCCAGCAGCGTAGGACAGGTCCCTCACGAGCAGTACTTC.

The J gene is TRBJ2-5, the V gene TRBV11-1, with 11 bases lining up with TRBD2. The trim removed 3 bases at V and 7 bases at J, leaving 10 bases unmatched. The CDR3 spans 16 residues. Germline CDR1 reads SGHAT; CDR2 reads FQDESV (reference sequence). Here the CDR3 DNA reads TGTGCCAGCAGCTTTGGTCTAGCGGGGGGATCCGGGACCCAGTACTTC. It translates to CASSFGLAGGSGTQYF.

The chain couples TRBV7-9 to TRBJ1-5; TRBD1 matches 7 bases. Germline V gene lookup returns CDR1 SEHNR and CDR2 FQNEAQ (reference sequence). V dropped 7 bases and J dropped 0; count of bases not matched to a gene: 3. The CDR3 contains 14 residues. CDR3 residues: CASTQGVSNQPQHF. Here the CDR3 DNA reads TGTGCCAGCACCCAGGGGGTTAGCAATCAGCCCCAGCATTTT.

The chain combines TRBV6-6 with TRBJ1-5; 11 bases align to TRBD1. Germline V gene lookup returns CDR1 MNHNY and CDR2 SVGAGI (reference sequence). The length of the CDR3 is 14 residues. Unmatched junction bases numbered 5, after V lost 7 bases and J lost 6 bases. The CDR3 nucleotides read TGTGCCAGCAAAATAGGGACAGGGGGTCAGCCCCAGCATTTT. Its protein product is CASKIGTGGQPQHF.

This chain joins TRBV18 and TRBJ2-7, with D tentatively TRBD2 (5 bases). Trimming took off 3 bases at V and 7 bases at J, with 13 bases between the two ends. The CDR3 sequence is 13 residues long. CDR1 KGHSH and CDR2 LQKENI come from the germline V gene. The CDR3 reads CASSPGRSGEQYF. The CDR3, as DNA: TGTGCCAGCTCACCTGGACGGTCGGGGGAGCAGTACTTC.

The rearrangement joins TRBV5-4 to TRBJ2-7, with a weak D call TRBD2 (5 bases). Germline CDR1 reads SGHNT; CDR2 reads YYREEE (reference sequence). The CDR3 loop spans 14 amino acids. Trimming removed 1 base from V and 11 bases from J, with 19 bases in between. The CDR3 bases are TGTGCCAGCAGCTTGAGGAAGGACTCCGCCATTGAGTACTTC. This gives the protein CASSLRKDSAIEYF.

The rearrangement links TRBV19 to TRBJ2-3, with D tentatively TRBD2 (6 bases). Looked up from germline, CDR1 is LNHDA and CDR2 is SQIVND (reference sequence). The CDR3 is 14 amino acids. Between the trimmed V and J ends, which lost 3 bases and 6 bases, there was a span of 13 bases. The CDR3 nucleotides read TGTGCCAGTAGTATCCGCCGGGCGGGGGATACGCAGTATTTT. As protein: CASSIRRAGDTQYF.

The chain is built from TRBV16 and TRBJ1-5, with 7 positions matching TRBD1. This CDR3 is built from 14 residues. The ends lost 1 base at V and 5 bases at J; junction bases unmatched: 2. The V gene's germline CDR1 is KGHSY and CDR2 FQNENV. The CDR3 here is CASSQLGGDQPQHF. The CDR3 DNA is TGTGCCAGCAGCCAATTAGGGGGCGATCAGCCCCAGCATTTT.

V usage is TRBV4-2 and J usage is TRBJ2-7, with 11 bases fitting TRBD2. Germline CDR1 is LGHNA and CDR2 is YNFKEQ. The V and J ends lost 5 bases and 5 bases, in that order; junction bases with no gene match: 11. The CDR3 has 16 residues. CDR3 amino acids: CASSSQLAGEWHEQYF. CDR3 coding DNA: TGTGCCAGCAGCTCACAACTAGCGGGAGAATGGCACGAGCAGTACTTC.

The CDR3 DNA reads as TGTGCCAGCAGCCCGGGGACTAGCGGGAGAAACGGGGAGCTGTTTTTT. Its protein is CASSPGTSGRNGELFF. This sequence joins TRBV5-4 and TRBJ2-2, with TRBD2 identical over 14 bases. V was pared by 4 bases and J by 7 bases, with 6 bases of the junction left unmatched. The germline V gene encodes CDR1 SGHNT and CDR2 YYREEE (reference sequence). The CDR3 is 16 residues long.

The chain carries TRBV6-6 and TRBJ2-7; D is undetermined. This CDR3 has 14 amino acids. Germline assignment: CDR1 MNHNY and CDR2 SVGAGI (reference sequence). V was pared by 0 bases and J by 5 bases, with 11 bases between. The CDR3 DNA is TGTGCCAGCAGTTACTCCGCGGAGAGAAACGAGCAGTACTTC. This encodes CASSYSAERNEQYF.

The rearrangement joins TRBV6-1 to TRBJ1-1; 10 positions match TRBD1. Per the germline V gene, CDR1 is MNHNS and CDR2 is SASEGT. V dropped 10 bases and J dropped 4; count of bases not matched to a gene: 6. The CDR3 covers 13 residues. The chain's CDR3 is CATGRQGATEAFF. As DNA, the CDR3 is TGTGCCACCGGGAGACAGGGGGCCACTGAAGCTTTCTTT.

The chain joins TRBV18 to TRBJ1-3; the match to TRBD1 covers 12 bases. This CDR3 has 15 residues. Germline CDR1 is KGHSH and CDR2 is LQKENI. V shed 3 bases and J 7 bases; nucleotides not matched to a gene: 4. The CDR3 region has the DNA TGTGCCAGCTCACCGGGACAGGGGGCATACAACACCATATATTTT. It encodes CASSPGQGAYNTIYF.

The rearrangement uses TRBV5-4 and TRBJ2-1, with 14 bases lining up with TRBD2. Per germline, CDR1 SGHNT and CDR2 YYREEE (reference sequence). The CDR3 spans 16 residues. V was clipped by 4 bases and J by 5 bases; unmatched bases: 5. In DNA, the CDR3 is TGTGCCAGCAGCCCGGGACTAGCGGGGGCCCACAATGAGCAGTTCTTC. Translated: CASSPGLAGAHNEQFF.

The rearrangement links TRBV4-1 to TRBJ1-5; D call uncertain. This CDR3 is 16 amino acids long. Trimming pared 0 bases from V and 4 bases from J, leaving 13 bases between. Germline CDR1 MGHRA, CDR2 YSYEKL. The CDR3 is CASSQEGFTANQPQHF. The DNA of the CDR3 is TGCGCCAGCAGCCAAGAAGGATTCACAGCAAATCAGCCCCAGCATTTT.

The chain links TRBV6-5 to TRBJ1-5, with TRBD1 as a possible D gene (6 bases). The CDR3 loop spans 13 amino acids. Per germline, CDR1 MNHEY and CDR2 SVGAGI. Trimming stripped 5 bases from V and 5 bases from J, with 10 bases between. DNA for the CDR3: TGTGCCAGCAGTCAGGGGACCCATCAGCCCCAGCATTTT. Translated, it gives CASSQGTHQPQHF.

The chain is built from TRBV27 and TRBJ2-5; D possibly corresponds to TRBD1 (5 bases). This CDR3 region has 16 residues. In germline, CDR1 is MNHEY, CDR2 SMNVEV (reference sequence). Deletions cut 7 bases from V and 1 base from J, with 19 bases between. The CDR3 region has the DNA TGTGCCAGCAAGAAACCCTCGGTAAGGGGCCAAGAGACCCAGTACTTC. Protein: CASKKPSVRGQETQYF.

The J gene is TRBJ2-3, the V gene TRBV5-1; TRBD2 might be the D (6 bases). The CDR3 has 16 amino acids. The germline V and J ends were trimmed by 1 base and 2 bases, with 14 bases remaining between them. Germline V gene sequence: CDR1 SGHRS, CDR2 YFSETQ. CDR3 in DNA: TGCGCCAGCAGCTTGCGGTCTAGCGAGACCACAGATACGCAGTATTTT. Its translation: CASSLRSSETTDTQYF.

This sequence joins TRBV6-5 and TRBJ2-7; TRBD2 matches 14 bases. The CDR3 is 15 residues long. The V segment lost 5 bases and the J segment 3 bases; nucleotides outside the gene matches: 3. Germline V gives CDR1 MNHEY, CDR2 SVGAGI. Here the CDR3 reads CASSQGLAGVYEQYF. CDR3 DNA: TGTGCCAGCAGTCAGGGACTAGCGGGAGTCTACGAGCAGTACTTC.

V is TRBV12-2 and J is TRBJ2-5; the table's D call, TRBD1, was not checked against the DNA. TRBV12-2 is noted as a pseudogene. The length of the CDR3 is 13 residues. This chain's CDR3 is CASRHPFLETQYF. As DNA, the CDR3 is TGTGCAAGTCGACATCCGTTTCTAGAGACCCAGTACTTC.

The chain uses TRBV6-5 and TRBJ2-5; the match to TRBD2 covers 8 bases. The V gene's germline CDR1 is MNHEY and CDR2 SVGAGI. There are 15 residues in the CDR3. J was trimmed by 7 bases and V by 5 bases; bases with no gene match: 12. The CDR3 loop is CASSNRGGRVGTQYF. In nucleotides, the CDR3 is TGTGCCAGCAGTAACCGGGGGGGGCGCGTAGGGACCCAGTACTTC.

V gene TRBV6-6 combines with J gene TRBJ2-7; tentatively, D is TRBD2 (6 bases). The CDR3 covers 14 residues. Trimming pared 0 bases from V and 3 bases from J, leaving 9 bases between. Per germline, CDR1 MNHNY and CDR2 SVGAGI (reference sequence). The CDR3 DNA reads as TGTGCCAGCAGTTACTCTCTCGGGGGCTACGAGCAGTACTTC. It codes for CASSYSLGGYEQYF.

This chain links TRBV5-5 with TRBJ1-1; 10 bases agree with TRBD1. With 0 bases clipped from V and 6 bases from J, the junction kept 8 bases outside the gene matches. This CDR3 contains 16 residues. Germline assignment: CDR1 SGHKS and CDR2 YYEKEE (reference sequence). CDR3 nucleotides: TGTGCCAGCAGCTTGGCCGTGACAGGGGGCACCCCTGAAGCTTTCTTT. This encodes CASSLAVTGGTPEAFF.

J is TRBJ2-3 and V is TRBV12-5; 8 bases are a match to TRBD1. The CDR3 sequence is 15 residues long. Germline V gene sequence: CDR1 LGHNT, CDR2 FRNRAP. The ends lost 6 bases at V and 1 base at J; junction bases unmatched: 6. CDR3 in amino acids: CASGLGQGRTDTQYF. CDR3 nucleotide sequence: TGTGCTAGTGGCCTTGGACAGGGCCGCACAGATACGCAGTATTTT.